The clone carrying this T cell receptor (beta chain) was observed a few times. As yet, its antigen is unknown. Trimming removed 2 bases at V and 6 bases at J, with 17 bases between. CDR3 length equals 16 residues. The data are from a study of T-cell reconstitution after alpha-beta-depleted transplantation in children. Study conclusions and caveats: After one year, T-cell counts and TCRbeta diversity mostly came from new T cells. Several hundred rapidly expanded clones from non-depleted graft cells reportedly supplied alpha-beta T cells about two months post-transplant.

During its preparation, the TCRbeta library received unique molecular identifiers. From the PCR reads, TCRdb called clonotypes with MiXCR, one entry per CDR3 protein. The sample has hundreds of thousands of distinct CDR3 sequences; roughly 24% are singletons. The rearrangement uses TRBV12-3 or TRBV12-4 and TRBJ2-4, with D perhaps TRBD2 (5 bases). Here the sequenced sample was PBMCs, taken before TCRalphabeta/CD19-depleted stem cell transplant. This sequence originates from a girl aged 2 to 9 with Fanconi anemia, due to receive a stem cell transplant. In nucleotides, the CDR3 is TGTGCCAGCAGTTTAAAATGGAGTGGGGAGAGAAACATTCAGTACTTC. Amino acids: CASSLKWSGERNIQYF.